This T cell receptor (beta chain) is from a study of cytomegalovirus exposure and HLA in healthy donors. This clone was observed a handful of times. The antigen is unknown. PCR amplification relied on 60 Vbeta primers (plus 13 Jbeta primers). In the original workflow: Approximately 9.9 million shared chains were among the roughly 80 million unique TCR beta chains that a later analysis counted. The table came from immunoSEQ multiplex PCR; TCRdb's copy has only in-frame clones and leaves some out. From that table come the V and J calls and clone size; the DNA was used to work out D and trimming. The repertoire has roughly 120,000 clones, around 8.5% of them found once; the top ten carry 5.5%. The ends were cut back, 3 bases at V and 6 bases at J, with 12 bases in the middle. The V gene's germline CDR1 is LNHDA and CDR2 SQIVND (reference sequence). CDR3 size: 14 residues. Study observations and caveats: Within the data, a cluster of highly shared sequence variants was likely a sequencing artifact. Indistinguishability led to the exclusion of some V segments, TRBV6-2 and TRBV6-3 included. In a later analysis, DRB1 alleles had the most associated TCRs; HLA-C alleles the fewest.

This receptor was obtained from a man in his forties or fifties in good health and CMV-seronegative. Sequences were obtained from PBMCs. This sequence joins TRBV19 and TRBJ1-5; the D gene is possibly TRBD1 (5 bases). CDR3 loop: CASSIGGFGQPQHF. In nucleotides, the CDR3 is TGTGCCAGTAGTATCGGGGGGTTCGGTCAGCCCCAGCATTTT.